The clone carrying this TCR beta chain was seen a few times. The sample belongs to a study of patients and donors after allogeneic stem cell transplantation. TCRdb re-analysed the RT-PCR reads in MiXCR, keeping a single row per CDR3 protein. The sample records roughly 940,000 distinct CDR3 sequences, approximately 18% being singletons. Germline trimming cut 4 bases from V and 0 bases from J; bases unmatched to any gene: 6. The CDR3 consists of 17 residues. Germline assignment: CDR1 MNHEY and CDR2 SMNVEV (reference sequence). Sequencing input: blood, either unsorted or a sorted T cell fraction (not recorded which). This sequence originates from a human donor who was either an allogeneic HSCT recipient or a stem cell or donor lymphocyte infusion donor (not recorded which). It is not recorded whose cells these are; they may come from a transplant donor. This chain uses TRBV27 with TRBJ2-7, with 13 bases aligning to TRBD2. The CDR3 bases are TGTGCCAGCAGTTCCCGGACTAGCGGGAGCTACTCCTACGAGCAGTACTTC. It codes for CASSSRTSGSYSYEQYF.